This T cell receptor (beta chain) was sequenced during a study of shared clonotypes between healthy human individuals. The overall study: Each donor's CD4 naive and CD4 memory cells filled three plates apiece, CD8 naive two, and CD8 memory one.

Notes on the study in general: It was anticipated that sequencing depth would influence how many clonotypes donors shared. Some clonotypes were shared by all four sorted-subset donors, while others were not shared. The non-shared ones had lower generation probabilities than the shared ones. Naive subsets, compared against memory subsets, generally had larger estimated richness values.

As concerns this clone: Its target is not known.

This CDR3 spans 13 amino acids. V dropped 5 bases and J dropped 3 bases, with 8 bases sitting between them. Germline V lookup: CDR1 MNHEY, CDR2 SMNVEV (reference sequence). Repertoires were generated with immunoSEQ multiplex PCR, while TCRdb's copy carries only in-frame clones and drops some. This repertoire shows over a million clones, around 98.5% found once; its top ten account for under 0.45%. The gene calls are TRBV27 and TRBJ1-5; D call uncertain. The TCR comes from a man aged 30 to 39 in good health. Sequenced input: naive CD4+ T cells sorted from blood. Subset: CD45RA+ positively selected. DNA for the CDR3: TGTGCCAGCAGTCAAAGGTCCAATCAGCCCCAGCATTTT. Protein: CASSQRSNQPQHF.